This TCR beta chain emerged from a study of blood T cell repertoires in COVID-19. Measured with immunoSEQ multiplex PCR; TCRdb has only the in-frame clones, and not every one. The data show about 240,000 clones, around 88% seen once. Sequences were obtained from PBMCs or T cells enriched from blood (not recorded which). This sequence originates from a woman aged 40 to 50 with acute COVID-19.

The CDR3 region is CASSFSGLGVSEQFF. For the CDR3, the DNA is TGTGCCAGCAGTTTCTCGGGACTAGGTGTGTCCGAGCAGTTCTTC. The chain has TRBV27 and TRBJ2-1, with TRBD2 matching over 8 bases. Per germline, CDR1 MNHEY and CDR2 SMNVEV (reference sequence). This CDR3 comprises 15 residues. V gave up 3 bases and J gave up 10 bases; unmatched junction bases: 11.